This T cell receptor (beta chain) was identified in a study of blood T cell repertoires in COVID-19. Study summary: Some COVID-19 samples were acute and others convalescent; all came from the United States, Italy and Spain. From T cells, B-cell-depleted T cells, or PBMCs came the material, which was cDNA or gDNA.

The CDR3 is made up of 15 amino acids. Trimming removed 0 bases from V and 4 bases from J; junction bases left unmatched: 2. CDR1 SGHDN and CDR2 FVKESK come from the germline V gene. What the recovered Cohort 3 donors had was two negative PCRs, clearance, or symptom resolution. This table comes from immunoSEQ multiplex PCR, and its TCRdb copy is limited to in-frame clones, with some not included. The sample holds some 320,000 clones, around 86% seen once. This clone occurred once. The sequence derives from a man aged 55 to 70 who had recovered from COVID-19. The chain is built from TRBV14 and TRBJ2-1; 8 nucleotides line up with TRBD2. The specimen was PBMCs or T cells enriched from blood (not recorded which). The CDR3: CASSQEGLGYNEQFF. The CDR3 DNA reads TGTGCCAGCAGCCAAGAGGGACTAGGATACAATGAGCAGTTCTTC.